These T cell receptor beta chains were read from a single sample in a study of blood T cell repertoires in COVID-19. The table came from immunoSEQ multiplex PCR; TCRdb's copy has only in-frame clones and leaves some out. Seen here are approximately 97,000 clones, roughly 89% observed once, and the top ten hold approximately 2%. The sample consisted of peripheral blood. These receptors originate from a woman aged 45-65 years with COVID-19, enrolled during active disease. Both conserved end residues are part of each CDR3. The D gene is left open where the match is weak. Expanded clones are given a class, and other clones once, few, many or no size at all.

TRBJ1-6,NA,NA,TRBV21-1,TGTGCCAGCAGCTCAAGGAGAGCCCTCTGGTCACCCCTCCACTTT,CASSSRRALWSPLHF
TRBJ2-1,NA,TRBD1,TRBV11-3,TGTGCCAGCAGCTTGGACAGGGCCAATGAGCAGTTCTTC,CASSLDRANEQFF
TRBJ1-2,NA,TRBD1,TRBV6-5,TGTGCCACCACCGACAGAGACAGGGGGTATGGCTACACCTTC,CATTDRDRGYGYTF
TRBJ1-1,once,TRBD1,TRBV6-4,TGTGCCAGCAGTGACTACCGACAGGGGGCGTTGAACACTGAAGCTTTCTTT,CASSDYRQGALNTEAFF
TRBJ1-1,NA,NA,TRBV3-1/TRBV3-2,TGTGCCAGCAGCGACTTTGGGAACACTGAAGCTTTCTTT,CASSDFGNTEAFF
TRBJ2-1,NA,TRBD2,TRBV7-2,TGTGCCAGCAGCCGGACTAGCGGGGGGGTATACAATGAGCAGTTCTTC,CASSRTSGGVYNEQFF
TRBJ1-1,NA,TRBD1,TRBV4-2,TGTGCCAGCAGCCAAGATAGGGGACAGGGGGCCACTGAAGCTTTCTTT,CASSQDRGQGATEAFF
TRBJ2-3,NA,TRBD2,TRBV5-5,TGTGCCAGCAGCTCTCAGCGGGGGGGCCGAACAGATACGCAGTATTTT,CASSSQRGGRTDTQYF
TRBJ1-3,NA,NA,TRBV6-5,TGTGCCAGCTTTCTCGGGGGGCCTGGAAACACCATATATTTT,CASFLGGPGNTIYF
TRBJ1-1,NA,NA,TRBV6-5,TGTGCCAGCAGTTTTCCAGGGAGGACTGAAGCTTTCTTT,CASSFPGRTEAFF
TRBJ2-3,NA,NA,TRBV6-5,TGTGCCAGCAGTTACTATGGCCAGACAGATACGCAGTATTTT,CASSYYGQTDTQYF
TRBJ1-3,NA,NA,TRBV27,TGTGCCAGCAGTGTAACAGGGACTGGAAACACCATATATTTT,CASSVTGTGNTIYF
TRBJ1-1,NA,NA,TRBV18,TGTGCCAGCTCTCAAAGCAGGGATAGCACTGAAGCTTTCTTT,CASSQSRDSTEAFF
TRBJ2-3,NA,TRBD2,TRBV7-2,TGTGCCAGCAGCGTCTCTAGCGGGGGGACTAGCACAGATACGCAGTATTTT,CASSVSSGGTSTDTQYF
TRBJ1-1,NA,TRBD1,TRBV12-3/TRBV12-4,TGTGCCAGCAGTTTAAGGGGACAGAGAGAAGCTTTCTTT,CASSLRGQREAFF
TRBJ2-1,NA,TRBD1,TRBV5-4,TGTGCCAGCAGCTCCGGCCAGGACAGGGGGATTTACAATGAGCAGTTCTTC,CASSSGQDRGIYNEQFF
TRBJ1-1,once,NA,TRBV19,TGTGCCAGTAGTATTATGAGCGGGGAAGCTTTCTTT,CASSIMSGEAFF
TRBJ1-1,NA,NA,TRBV13,TGTGCCAGCACGCTTGGACAGAAAAACACTGAAGCTTTCTTT,CASTLGQKNTEAFF
TRBJ2-3,NA,TRBD2,TRBV2,TGTGCCAGCAGTGAAGAGACACCGGGACTAGCGACAGATACGCAGTATTTT,CASSEETPGLATDTQYF
TRBJ2-2,NA,TRBD2,TRBV29-1,TGCAGCGCCCGGACTAGCGGGGTCACCGGGGAGCTGTTTTTT,CSARTSGVTGELFF
TRBJ2-1,NA,NA,TRBV15,TGTGCCACCAGCAGGGCAGGGGGGTTGGAGCAGTTCTTC,CATSRAGGLEQFF
TRBJ2-2,NA,NA,TRBV7-2,TGTGCCAGCAGCTTAGCGGCGGGGAGGGAGCTGTTTTTT,CASSLAAGRELFF
TRBJ1-2,NA,NA,TRBV12-3/TRBV12-4,TGTGCCAGCAGTTTGGTCGGGTTCTATGGCTACACCTTC,CASSLVGFYGYTF
TRBJ1-1,NA,NA,TRBV30,TGTGCCTACCAGGGAAGGCCCACTGAAGCTTTCTTT,CAYQGRPTEAFF
TRBJ1-1,NA,TRBD1,TRBV3-1/TRBV3-2,TGTGCCAGCAGCCAATCCGGGACAGGGAGCCTTACAGCTGAAGCTTTCTTT,CASSQSGTGSLTAEAFF
TRBJ1-5,NA,TRBD1,TRBV19,TGTGCCAGTGGGTGGCAGGGGGACCATCAGCCCCAGCATTTT,CASGWQGDHQPQHF
TRBJ2-3,NA,TRBD2,TRBV5-1,TGCGCCAGCAGCCCGGGACTAGGGGCCTCCACAGATACGCAGTATTTT,CASSPGLGASTDTQYF
TRBJ2-7,NA,TRBD2,TRBV11-2,TGTGCCAGCAGCTTTAGCGGGGGAGACTACGAGCAGTACTTC,CASSFSGGDYEQYF
TRBJ1-1,NA,NA,TRBV9,TGTGCCAGCAACCCTCAATCTACCTTGAACACTGAAGCTTTCTTT,CASNPQSTLNTEAFF
TRBJ2-7,NA,TRBD1,TRBV7-8,TGTGCCAGCAGCTGGGCCGGGACAGGGGGATACTTGCGCGAGCAGTACTTC,CASSWAGTGGYLREQYF
TRBJ1-6,NA,TRBD1,TRBV10-1,TGCGCCAGCAGTCCGGACAGGGCAAATTCACCCCTCCACTTT,CASSPDRANSPLHF
TRBJ1-1,once,TRBD1,TRBV19,TGTGCCAGTAGTACGTCCCGGGACAGGGGGGGAGCTTTCTTT,CASSTSRDRGGAFF
TRBJ2-3,NA,NA,TRBV9,TGTGCCAGCAGCGTAGCAGGACATTTCACAGATACGCAGTATTTT,CASSVAGHFTDTQYF
TRBJ1-1,NA,NA,TRBV10-3,TGTGCCATCAGTACAGGCATCCTTGGCACTGAAGCTTTCTTT,CAISTGILGTEAFF
TRBJ1-4,NA,NA,TRBV5-5,TGTGCCAGCACCGGGGAGGTCGGGCGAGGAAAACTGTTTTTT,CASTGEVGRGKLFF
TRBJ2-2,NA,TRBD2,TRBV10-3,TGTGCCATCAGTGGCGGGGGGGCTCTTTCCACCGGGGAGCTGTTTTTT,CAISGGGALSTGELFF
TRBJ1-5,NA,TRBD1,TRBV19,TGTGCCAGTAGTATAGCAGGGACAGGGACAGGCCAGCCCCAGCATTTT,CASSIAGTGTGQPQHF
TRBJ1-2,NA,TRBD1,TRBV6-1,TGTGCCAGCAGTGAAGCGAGGGACAGGATCTTTACTAACTATGGCTACACCTTC,CASSEARDRIFTNYGYTF
TRBJ1-5,NA,NA,TRBV6-5,TGTGCCAGCAGTTTTCGGGATCAGCCCCAGCATTTT,CASSFRDQPQHF
TRBJ1-1,few,TRBD1,TRBV12-5,TGTGCTAGTGGTCGGGGACAGGGTAACGAAGCTTTCTTT,CASGRGQGNEAFF
TRBJ2-1,NA,TRBD2,TRBV10-2,TGCGCCAGCAAGCCCCAAACCCCTAGCGGGGGCCAAAATGAGCAGTTCTTC,CASKPQTPSGGQNEQFF
TRBJ1-4,NA,TRBD1,TRBV6-6,TGTGCCAGCAGTTCCCAGGGACAGGCCGAAAAACTGTTTTTT,CASSSQGQAEKLFF